This T cell receptor beta chain was profiled in a study of T cells in narcolepsy. Looking at the study overall: Healthy controls were enrolled alongside patients with narcolepsy type 1 or type 2.

V gave up 2 bases and J gave up 6 bases, with 9 bases separating them. The CDR3 length is 13 residues. The germline CDR1 and CDR2 sequences are SGDLS and YYNGEE. The assay was immunoSEQ multiplex PCR, and TCRdb's table has in-frame clones only and misses some. The sample has some 30,000 clones, 75% to 90% seen once. This clone was detected only once. The antigen is not known. Overall study findings and caveats: Autoreactive clone sequences were missing from some blood memory CD4+ repertoires.

This TCR came from a human donor in good health. Specimen: memory (CD45RA-) CD4+ T cells from blood. This sequence joins TRBV9 and TRBJ2-1; D might be TRBD2 (5 bases). The CDR3 loop reads CASSVTGGNEQFF. CDR3 sequence (DNA): TGTGCCAGCAGCGTGACTGGAGGCAATGAGCAGTTCTTC.